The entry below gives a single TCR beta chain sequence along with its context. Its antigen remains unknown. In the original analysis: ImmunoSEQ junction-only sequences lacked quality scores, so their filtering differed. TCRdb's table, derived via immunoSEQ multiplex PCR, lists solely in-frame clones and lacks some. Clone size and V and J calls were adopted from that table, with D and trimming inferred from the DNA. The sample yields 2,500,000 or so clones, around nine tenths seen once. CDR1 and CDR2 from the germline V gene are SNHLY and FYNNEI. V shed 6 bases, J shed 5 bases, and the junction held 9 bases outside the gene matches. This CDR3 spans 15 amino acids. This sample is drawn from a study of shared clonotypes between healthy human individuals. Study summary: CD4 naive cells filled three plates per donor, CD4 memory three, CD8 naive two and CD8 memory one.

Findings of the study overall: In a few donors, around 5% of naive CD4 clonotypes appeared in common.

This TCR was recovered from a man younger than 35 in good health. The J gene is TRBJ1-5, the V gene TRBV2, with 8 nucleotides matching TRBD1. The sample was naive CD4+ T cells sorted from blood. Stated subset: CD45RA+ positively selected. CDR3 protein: CASSAGTGFYQPQHF. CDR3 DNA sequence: TGTGCCAGCAGCGCCGGGACAGGCTTCTATCAGCCCCAGCATTTT.